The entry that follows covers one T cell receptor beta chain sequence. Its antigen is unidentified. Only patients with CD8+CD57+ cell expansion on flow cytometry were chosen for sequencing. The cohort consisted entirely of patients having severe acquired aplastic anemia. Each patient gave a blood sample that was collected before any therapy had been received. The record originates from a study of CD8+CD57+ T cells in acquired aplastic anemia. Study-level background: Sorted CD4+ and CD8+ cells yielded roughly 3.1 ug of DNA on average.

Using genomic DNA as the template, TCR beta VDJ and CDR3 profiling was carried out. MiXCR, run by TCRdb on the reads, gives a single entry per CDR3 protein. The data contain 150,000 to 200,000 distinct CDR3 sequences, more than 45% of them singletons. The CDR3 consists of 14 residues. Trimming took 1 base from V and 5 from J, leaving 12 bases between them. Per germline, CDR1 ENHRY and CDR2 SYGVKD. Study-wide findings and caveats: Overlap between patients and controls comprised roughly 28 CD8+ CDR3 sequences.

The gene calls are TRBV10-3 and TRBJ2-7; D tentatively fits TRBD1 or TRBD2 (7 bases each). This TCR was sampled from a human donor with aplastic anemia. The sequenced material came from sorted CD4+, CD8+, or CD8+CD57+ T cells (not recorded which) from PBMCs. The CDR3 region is CAISEYRGGNEQYF. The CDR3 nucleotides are TGTGCCATCAGTGAGTACAGGGGAGGGAACGAGCAGTACTTC.